This paragraph reports one TCR beta chain. What it binds is unknown. The data belong to a study of cytomegalovirus exposure and HLA in healthy donors. Findings and caveats of the study: It was only CMV serostatus that was available as immune exposure information. The classifier reportedly diagnosed cytomegalovirus status with high specificity and sensitivity.

The PCR employed 60 Vbeta primers together with 13 Jbeta primers. Profiled with immunoSEQ multiplex PCR; TCRdb holds only in-frame clones, not every one. The sample yields around 130,000 clones, 70% to 85% seen once. Germline V lookup: CDR1 SGHTA, CDR2 FQGNSA. This CDR3 has 14 amino acids. The V end was cut by 5 bases, the J end by 1 base, with 10 bases between. This clonotype was sampled from a man aged 35-49 years in good health and CMV-seronegative. The rearrangement links TRBV7-2 to TRBJ2-3; no reliable D call. Sample: PBMCs. In nucleotides, the CDR3 is TGTGCCAGCAGCCCCCTTAGAGGCACAGATACGCAGTATTTT. Translating gives CASSPLRGTDTQYF.